The 18 T cell receptor beta chains below were found in one sample sequenced in a study of T cell responses to AZD1222 COVID-19 vaccine. Assay: immunoSEQ multiplex PCR; the TCRdb copy retains only in-frame clones and omits some. The data show about 120,000 clones, around 90% seen once. Sequencing used peripheral blood, obtained 28 days after the second dose of the MenACWY control vaccine. The receptors originated from an adult who received the MenACWY meningococcal vaccine as a control.

V is TRBV4-1 and J is TRBJ2-2; 9 positions match TRBD1. This CDR3 has 15 amino acids. Losses at the gene ends were 4 bases for V and 1 base for J; bases not matched to a gene: 1. Germline CDR1 is MGHRA and CDR2 is YSYEKL. The CDR3 DNA sequence: TGCGCCAGCAGCCGGGGACAGGGGAACACCGGGGAGCTGTTTTTT. Its protein product is CASSRGQGNTGELFF.

The chain combines TRBV11-2 with TRBJ2-7; no reliable D call. V lost 5 bases, J lost 0 bases, and 11 bases lay in between. The CDR3 totals 14 residues. Per the germline V gene, CDR1 is SGHAT and CDR2 is FQNNGV. In DNA form, the CDR3 reads TGTGCCAGCAGCCCTATAGGGATCTCCTACGAGCAGTACTTC. Its protein product is CASSPIGISYEQYF.

This clone was picked up one time. Written as DNA, the CDR3 is TGTGCCAGCAGCTTAGGGGTCAGAGACTTCCTTAATGGCTACACCTTC. Translating it yields CASSLGVRDFLNGYTF. This sequence joins TRBV7-2 and TRBJ1-2, with D unresolved. The CDR3 has 16 residues. V was pared by 1 base and J by 6 bases, with 18 bases between. CDR1 is SGHTA, CDR2 FQGNSA, per germline.

This CDR3 reads CASSYLGPTNYGYTF. CDR3 bases: TGTGCCAGCAGTTACTTGGGACCTACTAACTATGGCTACACCTTC. V is TRBV6-5 and J is TRBJ1-2; D perhaps matches TRBD1 (5 bases). In germline, CDR1 is MNHEY, CDR2 SVGAGI. Trimming left V 1 base short and J 0 bases short, with 9 bases between. The CDR3 loop spans 15 amino acids.

Only a few counts were recorded for this clone. The chain combines TRBV5-6 with TRBJ2-3; TRBD2 agrees at 9 bases. J lost 2 bases, V lost 1 base, and 5 bases had no gene match. Per the germline V gene, CDR1 is SGHDT and CDR2 is YYEEEE. The CDR3 has 16 residues. The CDR3 bases are TGTGCCAGCAGCTTGAAGCGGGGGGCCACCACAGATACGCAGTATTTT. Protein product: CASSLKRGATTDTQYF.

The V gene is TRBV9, the J gene TRBJ2-1, with 16 nucleotides matching TRBD2. Trimming removed 5 bases from V and 3 bases from J; junction bases left unmatched: 14. The CDR3 covers 20 residues. Germline V gives CDR1 SGDLS, CDR2 YYNGEE. CDR3 sequence reads: CASSQGFGTSGRAVYNEQFF. As DNA, the CDR3 is TGTGCCAGCAGTCAAGGATTTGGGACTAGCGGGAGGGCCGTCTACAATGAGCAGTTCTTC.

This chain uses TRBV7-2 with TRBJ1-1, with a possible D match to TRBD1 (6 bases). Between the trimmed V and J ends, which lost 4 bases and 11 bases, there was a span of 20 bases. This CDR3 is 14 amino acids long. Germline loops: CDR1 SGHTA, CDR2 FQGNSA. The CDR3 spells CASSSGTGQKGAFF. DNA of the CDR3: TGTGCCAGCAGCTCAGGGACGGGACAAAAGGGGGCTTTCTTT.

This chain links TRBV6-2 or TRBV6-3 with TRBJ2-1; D remains ambiguous. The CDR3 has 18 residues. The ends were cut back, 2 bases at V and 0 bases at J, with 17 bases in the middle. The germline gives CDR1 MNHEY, CDR2 SVGEGT. CDR3 nucleotide sequence: TGTGCCAGCAGTTACCAACCCCTCCCTAGGAGCTCCTACAATGAGCAGTTCTTC. Amino acids: CASSYQPLPRSSYNEQFF.

The chain carries TRBV21-1 and TRBJ1-6; the DNA was not used to check the table's D call, TRBD1. TRBV21-1 is annotated as a pseudogene. CDR3 length: 16 residues. The CDR3 DNA sequence: TGTGCCAGCAGCAAAAAAATGCAGGGTTTACTTTCACCCCTCCACTTT. Translation: CASSKKMQGLLSPLHF.

This sequence joins TRBV29-1 and TRBJ2-2, with a tentative D call TRBD1 (6 bases). CDR3 size: 14 residues. In germline, CDR1 is SQVTM, CDR2 ANQGSEA. Trimming shortened V by 6 bases and J by 0 bases, and 11 bases separated the two germline ends. Written as DNA, the CDR3 is TGCAGCGTCAGGACAGACACGAACACCGGGGAGCTGTTTTTT. This translates into CSVRTDTNTGELFF.

The rearrangement links TRBV5-5 to TRBJ2-1; 9 bases are shared with TRBD2. The CDR3 totals 14 residues. V trimming: 3 bases; J trimming: 7 bases; junction bases outside the gene matches: 5. Germline V gives CDR1 SGHKS, CDR2 YYEKEE (reference sequence). In DNA, the CDR3 is TGTGCCAGCAGCTCAGGACTAGCGCTAAATGAGCAGTTCTTC. Protein product: CASSSGLALNEQFF.

The rearrangement uses TRBV11-2 and TRBJ2-1; 8 nucleotides align to TRBD1. The CDR3 sequence is 18 residues long. Germline CDR1 SGHAT, CDR2 FQNNGV. Unmatched junction bases numbered 10, after V lost 1 base and J lost 2 bases. The CDR3 region is CASSLGVWRTGTYNEQFF. In nucleotides, the CDR3 is TGTGCCAGCAGCTTAGGGGTGTGGAGGACAGGGACCTACAATGAGCAGTTCTTC.

This sequence joins TRBV5-1 and TRBJ2-2, with 10 bases aligning to TRBD1. V was pared by 2 bases and J by 4 bases, with 8 bases of the junction left unmatched. The CDR3 contains 17 residues. Germline V gene sequence: CDR1 SGHRS, CDR2 YFSETQ. The CDR3 reads CASSFNRDRGVTGELFF. CDR3 bases: TGCGCCAGCAGCTTCAACCGGGACAGGGGTGTCACCGGGGAGCTGTTTTTT.

This clone was seen only once. The chain carries TRBV5-5 and TRBJ2-1; D remains unclear. This CDR3 has 13 amino acids. V lost 4 bases and J lost 2, with 7 bases in between. CDR1 and CDR2 (germline): SGHKS, YYEKEE (reference sequence). CDR3 amino acids: CASSIWTYNEQFF. CDR3 DNA sequence: TGTGCCAGCAGCATCTGGACCTACAATGAGCAGTTCTTC.

V is TRBV4-2 and J is TRBJ1-4; perhaps TRBD1 as D (6 bases). V was trimmed by 3 bases and J by 4 bases, leaving 9 bases between them. The CDR3 is 14 amino acids. Germline V gene lookup returns CDR1 LGHNA and CDR2 YNFKEQ. The CDR3 reads CASSQGGGNEKLFF. Written as DNA, the CDR3 is TGTGCCAGCAGCCAGGGAGGGGGTAATGAAAAACTGTTTTTT.

Only one count was recorded for this clone. V and J are TRBV19 and TRBJ1-5; 8 bases match TRBD1. This CDR3 is 15 amino acids long. Trimming cost V 5 bases and J 3 bases; bases outside gene matches: 6. Germline V gives CDR1 LNHDA, CDR2 SQIVND (reference sequence). The chain's CDR3 is CASSWTGPSNQPQHF. DNA of the CDR3: TGTGCCAGTAGTTGGACAGGGCCCTCCAATCAGCCCCAGCATTTT.

The chain carries TRBV28 and TRBJ2-3; D perhaps matches TRBD2 (7 bases). The CDR3 spans 17 residues. V lost 3 bases and J 2 bases, leaving 18 bases between the germline ends. Germline V gene data show CDR1 as MDHEN and CDR2 as SYDVKM. The CDR3: CASSFSRRGAHTDTQYF. DNA of the CDR3: TGTGCCAGCAGTTTTTCGAGACGGGGGGCCCACACAGATACGCAGTATTTT.

The chain uses TRBV2 and TRBJ2-1; D is undetermined. This CDR3 is built from 14 residues. CDR1 and CDR2 from the germline V gene are SNHLY and FYNNEI. V lost 5 bases, J lost 2 bases, and 10 bases lay in between. The CDR3 loop reads CASSYWTAYNEQFF. For the CDR3, the DNA is TGTGCCAGCAGTTACTGGACGGCCTACAATGAGCAGTTCTTC.